What follows describes a single T cell receptor (beta chain). What it binds is unknown. Data came from immunoSEQ multiplex PCR; TCRdb stores just in-frame clones and leaves some out. This sample carries approximately 230,000 clones, roughly nine tenths of them seen once, and the ten largest clones take around 12%. This specimen comes from a study of cytomegalovirus exposure and HLA in healthy donors. Study-level background: Later, an analysis reported that the 100 to 150 validation repertoires had used the same platform as the approximately 690 first-cohort repertoires. Study-level findings and limits: In vitro experiments confirmed that a few CMV-associated chains were specific for CMV antigens.

Trimming took off 7 bases at V and 7 bases at J, with 11 bases between the two ends. Germline loops: CDR1 MNHNY, CDR2 SVGAGI (reference sequence). This CDR3 is 11 amino acids long. Sequenced material: PBMCs. The genes are TRBV6-6 and TRBJ2-7; D not resolved. The receptor was isolated from a man aged 18 to 29 in good health and CMV-seropositive. CDR3 sequence reads: CASTSGPEQYF. Written as DNA, the CDR3 is TGTGCCAGCACGTCGGGCCCTGAGCAGTACTTC.